The T cell receptor beta chain described here comes from a study of blood T cell repertoires in COVID-19. Study overall: COVID-19 samples collected from the United States, Italy and Spain covered acute and convalescent phases. T cells, B-cell-depleted T cells, or PBMCs supplied cDNA or gDNA.

The CDR3 length is 17 residues. Per the germline V gene, CDR1 is MDHEN and CDR2 is SYDVKM. The V and J ends lost 6 bases and 2 bases, in that order; junction bases with no gene match: 11. Under the authors' procedure: Cell counts per sample came from amplifying reference gene primers. Libraries were prepared by immunoSEQ multiplex PCR; TCRdb keeps only in-frame clonotypes and omits some of them. That table is the source of V, J and clone size, and D and trimming were worked out from the DNA. The table records roughly 70,000 clones, around nine tenths of them present only once. This chain joins TRBV28 and TRBJ1-5, with TRBD1 matching over 9 bases. This clonotype was obtained from a human donor in a cohort sampled during active COVID-19. The sample consisted of peripheral blood. The CDR3 bases are TGTGCCAGCAGCCTGGGCCTGGGACAGGGAGGCAATCAGCCCCAGCATTTT. Amino acid sequence: CASSLGLGQGGNQPQHF.